The 15 T cell receptor beta chains listed next were all sequenced from one sample in a study of T cell changes during pregnancy in multiple sclerosis. The table came from immunoSEQ multiplex PCR; TCRdb's copy has only in-frame clones and leaves some out. The sample has about 130,000 clones, about 95% seen once. Sequenced here: peripheral blood, sampled after pregnancy. These receptors all stem from a female donor with multiple sclerosis, enrolled in a pregnancy study.

V and J are TRBV6-5 and TRBJ2-5; 10 nucleotides agree with TRBD1. The CDR3 length is 13 residues. The germline CDR1 and CDR2 sequences are MNHEY and SVGAGI. J lost 7 bases, V lost 6 bases, and 5 bases had no gene match. The CDR3: CASSDRGRGTQYF. The CDR3 coding sequence is TGTGCCAGCAGCGACAGGGGGCGCGGGACCCAGTACTTC.

The chain carries TRBV27 and TRBJ2-5; TRBD2 matches 8 bases. Germline V CDR1 and CDR2: MNHEY, SMNVEV (reference sequence). CDR3 length: 21 residues. V dropped 7 bases and J dropped 8; count of bases not matched to a gene: 33. The CDR3 spells CASTLTGGGVIPIGWKGTQYF. The CDR3 nucleotides read TGTGCCAGCACCCTAACCGGGGGGGGCGTAATCCCAATTGGTTGGAAGGGAACCCAGTACTTC.

The V call is TRBV4-3, the J call TRBJ1-4, with D possibly TRBD1 on 5 matching bases. Germline loops: CDR1 LGHNA, CDR2 YSLEER. There are 18 residues in the CDR3. The germline V and J ends were trimmed by 3 bases and 3 bases, with 20 bases remaining between them. This CDR3 is CASSHTRSQTEPNEKLFF. CDR3 DNA sequence: TGCGCCAGCAGCCACACACGGTCCCAGACAGAGCCTAATGAAAAACTGTTTTTT.

This clone appeared once. This rearrangement joins TRBV27 to TRBJ2-7; D not certain. Germline V gives CDR1 MNHEY, CDR2 SMNVEV (reference sequence). V was clipped by 5 bases and J by 2 bases, with 7 bases between them. The CDR3 is made up of 12 amino acids. The CDR3 protein is CASSHTPYEQYF. The CDR3 DNA reads as TGTGCCAGCAGTCATACACCCTACGAGCAGTACTTC.

The chain combines TRBV7-8 with TRBJ2-1, with no clear D. The germline V gene encodes CDR1 SGHVS and CDR2 FQNEAQ. The V and J ends lost 3 bases and 5 bases respectively, with 11 bases between them. The CDR3 has 14 amino acids. CDR3 bases: TGTGCCAGCAGCTTTCGGGTTTCGGACAATGAGCAGTTCTTC. Its translation: CASSFRVSDNEQFF.

The genes are TRBV19 and TRBJ2-2; the match to TRBD2 covers 7 bases. Losses at the gene ends were 5 bases for V and 0 bases for J; bases not matched to a gene: 3. CDR3 length: 15 residues. CDR1 is LNHDA, CDR2 SQIVND, per germline (reference sequence). CDR3: CASSLLAPNTGELFF. The CDR3 DNA follows: TGTGCCAGTAGTTTACTAGCGCCGAACACCGGGGAGCTGTTTTTT.

The chain couples TRBV19 to TRBJ2-7; TRBD2 matches 7 bases. Germline V CDR1 and CDR2: LNHDA, SQIVND (reference sequence). The CDR3 is 14 amino acids. Trimming at V came to 5 bases and at J to 4 bases, leaving 8 bases not matched to a gene. The CDR3 coding sequence is TGTGCCAGTAGTCCGTCTAGCGGTACTTACGAGCAGTACTTC. It is translated as CASSPSSGTYEQYF.

This rearrangement joins TRBV11-2 to TRBJ2-3; TRBD2 is a possible D gene (6 bases). CDR1 and CDR2 (germline): SGHAT, FQNNGV. This CDR3 has 14 residues. The germline V and J ends were trimmed by 2 bases and 5 bases, with 11 bases remaining between them. The CDR3 sequence: CASSLIWGEDTQYF. The CDR3 coding sequence is TGTGCCAGCAGCTTAATCTGGGGGGAAGATACGCAGTATTTT.

The chain combines TRBV5-6 with TRBJ2-7, with TRBD1 matching 8 bases. V lost 4 bases, J lost 2 bases, and 11 bases stayed unmatched. Germline values: CDR1 SGHDT, CDR2 YYEEEE. The CDR3 has 16 amino acids. The CDR3 region has the DNA TGTGCCAGCAGCCCCCGCGCGACAGGGGCGACCTACGAGCAGTACTTC. Residues: CASSPRATGATYEQYF.

The DNA of the CDR3 is TGCGCCAGCAGCCAAGATTTCCGCAGGGAAGAGACCCAGTACTTC. Protein sequence: CASSQDFRREETQYF. The chain carries TRBV4-1 and TRBJ2-5, with TRBD1 as a possible D gene (5 bases). The V gene lost 0 bases and the J gene lost 3 bases, with 11 bases spanning the gap. The CDR3 runs to 15 residues. The germline CDR1 and CDR2 sequences are MGHRA and YSYEKL.

The genes are TRBV2 and TRBJ1-2; D is undetermined. CDR3 length equals 14 residues. Between the trimmed V and J ends, which lost 1 base and 8 bases, there was a span of 14 bases. CDR1 SNHLY and CDR2 FYNNEI come from the germline V gene. The chain's CDR3 is CASSEGVLGVGYTF. DNA of the CDR3: TGTGCCAGCAGTGAAGGGGTTCTCGGAGTAGGCTACACCTTC.

The V call is TRBV6-5, the J call TRBJ2-5; TRBD2 aligns across 7 bases. CDR1 and CDR2 from the germline V gene are MNHEY and SVGAGI. Germline trimming cut 4 bases from V and 2 bases from J; bases unmatched to any gene: 7. The CDR3 covers 15 residues. CDR3 nucleotides: TGTGCCAGCAGTTGGGGCGGGAGATCACAAGAGACCCAGTACTTC. The encoded protein is CASSWGGRSQETQYF.

The chain uses TRBV5-4 and TRBJ1-1; a weak D match, TRBD1 (6 bases). CDR1 is SGHNT, CDR2 YYREEE, per germline (reference sequence). The V end lost 5 bases, the J end lost 3 bases, and 11 bases lay between the germline ends. The CDR3 loop spans 13 amino acids. CDR3 bases: TGTGCCAGCAGGAGGGACACCGACACTGAAGCTTTCTTT. Translation gives CASRRDTDTEAFF.

The chain employs TRBV6-1 and TRBJ2-6; 10 nucleotides align to TRBD1. J gave up 5 bases and V 4 bases, and 14 bases lay outside the gene matches. Germline CDR1 is MNHNS and CDR2 is SASEGT. This CDR3 is built from 19 residues. Here the CDR3 DNA reads TGTGCCAGCAGTGGATGGTCGAAGAGACAGGGGGCCTGGGCCAACGTCCTGACTTTC. Its translation: CASSGWSKRQGAWANVLTF.

Written as DNA, the CDR3 is TGTGCCAGCAGTCCAGACAGGGGTCGATACAATGAGCAGTTCTTC. Amino acids: CASSPDRGRYNEQFF. The rearrangement joins TRBV6-1 to TRBJ2-1, with 8 bases fitting TRBD1. CDR3 length: 15 amino acids. V lost 5 bases and J lost 4; bases outside the gene matches: 7. In germline, CDR1 is MNHNS, CDR2 SASEGT.